This TCR beta chain was sequenced for a study of Tregs in tolerant kidney transplant recipients. TCRdb keeps only in-frame clones here, not all; method: immunoSEQ multiplex PCR. There are 75,000 to 100,000 clones in the sample; around 90% occur only once, and 4.7% lies in the top ten. Germline V CDR1 and CDR2: SEHNR, FQNEAQ (reference sequence). The CDR3 runs 13 residues. Trimming took 1 base from V and 8 from J, leaving 11 bases between them. Unstimulated Tregs (CD4+CD25+CD127-) and CD4+CD25- non-Tregs were sorted from PBMCs. This TCR derives from a human donor in good health. V and J are TRBV7-9 and TRBJ1-2, with unresolved D. Input material: CD8+ T cells from blood. The CDR3 DNA follows: TGTGCCAGCAGCTTAGAGGTCGGTGGAGGCTACACCTTC. Protein sequence: CASSLEVGGGYTF.